Listed below are T cell receptor beta chains from one sample, sequenced in a study of OX40 agonist ivuxolimab in advanced cancers. Repertoires were generated with immunoSEQ multiplex PCR, while TCRdb's copy carries only in-frame clones and drops some. The sample consists of 70,000 to 75,000 clones, around 88% of them appearing once. The source material was CD4+ or CD8+ T cells sorted from blood, sampled in a trial of the OX40 agonist ivuxolimab. The receptors were gathered from an adult with an advanced solid tumor such as melanoma, head and neck, liver or kidney cancer. The CDR3 runs from the conserved cysteine through the conserved F or W. A D gene is named only where the DNA matches it firmly. The size field is filled for only some rows; it gives once, few, many or a size class.

d_gene: NA
v_gene: TRBV5-4
j_gene: TRBJ1-2
abundance: NA
CDR3aa: CASSHSGTGYGYTF
CDR3nt: TGTGCCAGCAGCCACTCCGGGACGGGGTATGGCTACACCTTC

d_gene: TRBD1
v_gene: TRBV13
j_gene: TRBJ2-5
abundance: NA
CDR3aa: CASSVRQGWETQYF
CDR3nt: TGTGCCAGCAGCGTACGACAGGGGTGGGAGACCCAGTACTTC

d_gene: NA
v_gene: TRBV28
j_gene: TRBJ2-5
abundance: NA
CDR3aa: CASILAGGTETQYF
CDR3nt: TGTGCCAGCATATTAGCAGGGGGGACAGAGACCCAGTACTTC

d_gene: NA
v_gene: TRBV7-9
j_gene: TRBJ1-5
abundance: few
CDR3aa: CASSYGGQPQHF
CDR3nt: TGTGCCAGCAGCTATGGGGGCCAGCCCCAGCATTTT

d_gene: TRBD2
v_gene: TRBV7-3
j_gene: TRBJ2-5
abundance: NA
CDR3aa: CASSPDGAGGSPQETQYF
CDR3nt: TGTGCCAGCAGCCCCGACGGAGCGGGGGGAAGCCCCCAAGAGACCCAGTACTTC

d_gene: NA
v_gene: TRBV7-3
j_gene: TRBJ1-3
abundance: NA
CDR3aa: CASSLTGAGNTIYF
CDR3nt: TGTGCCAGCAGCTTAACCGGCGCTGGAAACACCATATATTTT

d_gene: NA
v_gene: TRBV18
j_gene: TRBJ1-5
abundance: NA
CDR3aa: CASSPSVGPNQPQHF
CDR3nt: TGTGCCAGCTCACCCTCAGTGGGACCCAATCAGCCCCAGCATTTT

d_gene: NA
v_gene: TRBV12-5
j_gene: TRBJ1-5
abundance: NA
CDR3aa: CASGLDSGYQPQHF
CDR3nt: TGTGCTAGTGGTCTTGACAGTGGCTATCAGCCCCAGCATTTT

d_gene: NA
v_gene: TRBV5-5
j_gene: TRBJ1-4
abundance: once
CDR3aa: CASSSDPRGTNEKLFF
CDR3nt: TGTGCCAGCAGCTCGGACCCCAGGGGAACTAATGAAAAACTGTTTTTT

d_gene: NA
v_gene: TRBV7-2
j_gene: TRBJ1-4
abundance: NA
CDR3aa: CASSLYQGSLFF
CDR3nt: TGTGCCAGCAGCCTATATCAGGGGAGCCTGTTTTTT

d_gene: TRBD1
v_gene: TRBV28
j_gene: TRBJ2-5
abundance: NA
CDR3aa: CASSPLPGQGGLQETQYF
CDR3nt: TGTGCCAGCAGTCCCTTACCCGGACAGGGCGGTTTACAAGAGACCCAGTACTTC

d_gene: NA
v_gene: TRBV6-1
j_gene: TRBJ1-5
abundance: NA
CDR3aa: CASSEVGGAASQPQHF
CDR3nt: TGTGCCAGCAGTGAAGTAGGGGGGGCGGCGAGTCAGCCCCAGCATTTT

d_gene: NA
v_gene: TRBV19
j_gene: TRBJ2-7
abundance: NA
CDR3aa: CASSGAALSYEQYF
CDR3nt: TGTGCCAGTAGTGGGGCGGCACTTTCCTACGAGCAGTACTTC

d_gene: NA
v_gene: TRBV11-1
j_gene: TRBJ2-1
abundance: NA
CDR3aa: CASSSDLISYNEQFF
CDR3nt: TGTGCCAGCAGCTCGGATCTAATCTCCTACAATGAGCAGTTCTTC

d_gene: NA
v_gene: TRBV5-4
j_gene: TRBJ2-3
abundance: NA
CDR3aa: CASSLTGTTTRNTQYF
CDR3nt: TGTGCCAGCAGCTTGACCGGGACAACTACGAGAAATACGCAGTATTTT

d_gene: NA
v_gene: TRBV7-9
j_gene: TRBJ2-7
abundance: NA
CDR3aa: CASSLEYEQYF
CDR3nt: TGTGCCAGCAGCTTAGAATACGAGCAGTACTTC

d_gene: NA
v_gene: TRBV27
j_gene: TRBJ2-7
abundance: NA
CDR3aa: CASSLFSTYEQYF
CDR3nt: TGTGCCAGCAGTTTGTTTAGTACCTACGAGCAGTACTTC

d_gene: TRBD2
v_gene: TRBV10-3
j_gene: TRBJ2-7
abundance: few
CDR3aa: CATRGGLAGVREQYF
CDR3nt: TGTGCCACTCGGGGGGGACTAGCGGGAGTTCGGGAGCAGTACTTC

d_gene: NA
v_gene: TRBV2
j_gene: TRBJ2-7
abundance: NA
CDR3aa: CASRSGTATYEQYF
CDR3nt: TGTGCCAGCAGGTCCGGGACTGCCACCTACGAGCAGTACTTC

d_gene: TRBD1
v_gene: TRBV14
j_gene: TRBJ2-7
abundance: NA
CDR3aa: CASSQVLTGALPFF
CDR3nt: TGTGCCAGCAGCCAAGTCCTGACAGGGGCCCTCCCTTTCTTC

d_gene: TRBD2
v_gene: TRBV5-6
j_gene: TRBJ2-1
abundance: NA
CDR3aa: CASSFGREPRGQFF
CDR3nt: TGTGCCAGCAGCTTTGGGAGGGAACCACGAGGGCAGTTCTTC

d_gene: TRBD2
v_gene: TRBV5-1
j_gene: TRBJ2-5
abundance: few
CDR3aa: CASSLDGRGGRETQYF
CDR3nt: TGCGCCAGCAGCTTGGACGGGCGGGGGGGCCGTGAGACCCAGTACTTC

d_gene: TRBD2
v_gene: TRBV5-1
j_gene: TRBJ2-3
abundance: NA
CDR3aa: CASSLGGSGGTDTQYF
CDR3nt: TGCGCCAGCAGCTTGGGTGGTAGCGGGGGGACAGATACGCAGTATTTT

d_gene: TRBD2
v_gene: TRBV6-1
j_gene: TRBJ2-7
abundance: few
CDR3aa: CASSEEVAGGAEQYF
CDR3nt: TGTGCCAGCAGTGAAGAGGTAGCGGGAGGTGCCGAGCAGTACTTC

d_gene: TRBD2
v_gene: TRBV6-5
j_gene: TRBJ2-1
abundance: once
CDR3aa: CASSSGTSGIYEQFF
CDR3nt: TGTGCCAGCAGCTCCGGGACTAGCGGGATATATGAGCAGTTCTTC

d_gene: TRBD1
v_gene: TRBV25-1
j_gene: TRBJ2-7
abundance: NA
CDR3aa: CASGQGPYEQYF
CDR3nt: TGTGCCAGCGGACAGGGCCCCTACGAGCAGTACTTC

d_gene: NA
v_gene: TRBV9
j_gene: TRBJ2-3
abundance: NA
CDR3aa: CASSSNTDTQYF
CDR3nt: TGTGCCAGCAGCTCGAACACAGATACGCAGTATTTT

d_gene: NA
v_gene: TRBV7-2
j_gene: TRBJ2-1
abundance: NA
CDR3aa: CASSTRTGNEQFF
CDR3nt: TGTGCCAGCAGCACCCGGACTGGAAATGAGCAGTTCTTC

d_gene: NA
v_gene: TRBV10-1
j_gene: TRBJ1-1
abundance: NA
CDR3aa: CASSEFANTEAFF
CDR3nt: TGCGCCAGCAGTGAGTTTGCGAACACTGAAGCTTTCTTT

d_gene: NA
v_gene: TRBV6-1
j_gene: TRBJ2-3
abundance: NA
CDR3aa: CASKDAGATDTQYF
CDR3nt: TGTGCCAGCAAGGACGCAGGGGCCACAGATACGCAGTATTTT

d_gene: NA
v_gene: TRBV11-2
j_gene: TRBJ2-2
abundance: NA
CDR3aa: CASSLRGADTGELFF
CDR3nt: TGTGCCAGCAGCTTAAGGGGGGCGGACACCGGGGAGCTGTTTTTT

d_gene: TRBD1
v_gene: TRBV30
j_gene: TRBJ1-1
abundance: NA
CDR3aa: CAWSAWDRNTEAFF
CDR3nt: TGTGCCTGGAGTGCCTGGGACAGGAACACTGAAGCTTTCTTT

d_gene: NA
v_gene: TRBV7-6
j_gene: TRBJ2-7
abundance: NA
CDR3aa: CASSPPGTYEQYF
CDR3nt: TGTGCCAGCAGCCCCCCGGGGACCTACGAGCAGTACTTC